This T cell receptor beta chain was found in a study of T cell responses to AZD1222 COVID-19 vaccine. The CDR3 contains 12 residues. Trimming took 6 bases from V and 11 from J, leaving 14 bases between them. The V gene's germline CDR1 is SGHDN and CDR2 FVKESK. Sequencing used immunoSEQ multiplex PCR; TCRdb keeps in-frame clones, though not all of them. This table holds some 130,000 clones, around nine tenths found once. The V and J genes are TRBV14 and TRBJ1-3, with D perhaps TRBD1 (6 bases). Material: peripheral blood, obtained on day 0 of AZD1222 vaccination. This clonotype was obtained from an adult in good health. The CDR3 DNA reads TGTGCCAGCAGACCGGGCGCAGGGGCCATATATTTT. Protein product: CASRPGAGAIYF.